Following are 14 T cell receptor beta chains from one sample sequenced in a study of blood T cell repertoires in COVID-19. Assay used: immunoSEQ multiplex PCR; TCRdb lists only in-frame clones, some missing. Among 99,000 or so clones, roughly 87% were seen once, and the ten largest hold about 3.9%. Sequencing was done on a sample of peripheral blood. Receptors were obtained from a man over 45 with acute or convalescent COVID-19.

The rearrangement links TRBV5-1 to TRBJ1-6; 7 nucleotides agree with TRBD1. The trim removed 3 bases at V and 10 bases at J, leaving 10 bases unmatched. CDR3 length: 15 residues. Germline V CDR1 and CDR2: SGHRS, YFSETQ. The CDR3 reads CASSWKGAGGSPLHF. In DNA, the CDR3 is TGCGCCAGCAGCTGGAAAGGGGCAGGGGGATCACCCCTCCACTTT.

Only one count was recorded for this clone. J is TRBJ2-7 and V is TRBV7-2; possibly TRBD1 for D (6 bases). This CDR3 spans 15 amino acids. Per the germline V gene, CDR1 is SGHTA and CDR2 is FQGNSA. Trimming took 4 bases from V and 3 from J, leaving 16 bases between them. CDR3 in amino acids: CASSYSSGASYEQYF. In DNA, the CDR3 is TGTGCCAGCAGCTACAGCTCAGGGGCGAGCTACGAGCAGTACTTC.

J is TRBJ2-4 and V is TRBV25-1, with TRBD2 as a possible D gene (5 bases). The CDR3 has 14 amino acids. V dropped 2 bases and J dropped 0 bases, with 5 bases sitting between them. Germline CDR1 reads MGHDK; CDR2 reads SYGVNS. Here the CDR3 DNA reads TGTGCCAGCAGTGAAGCGGGAGCCAAAAACATTCAGTACTTC. Encoded protein: CASSEAGAKNIQYF.

The genes are TRBV6-5 and TRBJ1-1; 8 nucleotides agree with TRBD1. With V trimmed by 4 bases and J by 5 bases, 6 bases remained unmatched. CDR3 length equals 14 residues. CDR1 is MNHEY and CDR2 is SVGAGI in the germline V gene. Here the CDR3 DNA reads TGTGCCAGCAGTTTAGACAGGGGAAAAACTGAAGCTTTCTTT. It encodes CASSLDRGKTEAFF.

The gene calls are TRBV30 and TRBJ2-7; D remains ambiguous. The V and J ends lost 5 bases and 3 bases respectively, with 5 bases between them. This CDR3 is 10 amino acids long. Per the germline V gene, CDR1 is GTSNPN and CDR2 is SVGIG (reference sequence). CDR3 sequence (DNA): TGTGCCTGGGGTCACTACGAGCAGTACTTC. It translates to CAWGHYEQYF.

This sequence joins TRBV30 and TRBJ2-3; D not resolved. Germline V CDR1 and CDR2: GTSNPN, SVGIG (reference sequence). Between the trimmed V and J ends, which lost 3 bases and 2 bases, there was a span of 9 bases. The CDR3 runs 13 residues. The CDR3, as DNA: TGTGCCTGGAGGGCAGGCGCCACAGATACGCAGTATTTT. It encodes CAWRAGATDTQYF.

The chain uses TRBV28 and TRBJ1-5; tentative D call: TRBD1 (5 bases). The CDR3 has 14 residues. Germline loops: CDR1 MDHEN, CDR2 SYDVKM. Trimming took 3 bases from V and 9 from J, leaving 15 bases between them. This CDR3 reads CASSLNRGLAPQHF. DNA for the CDR3: TGTGCCAGCAGTTTGAATCGGGGACTTGCGCCCCAGCATTTT.

Only one count was recorded for this clone. The chain is built from TRBV11-2 and TRBJ2-2; tentative D call: TRBD2 (5 bases). Germline CDR1 reads SGHAT; CDR2 reads FQNNGV. There are 15 residues in the CDR3. Trimming stripped 0 bases from V and 6 bases from J, with 11 bases between. Written as DNA, the CDR3 is TGTGCCAGCAGCTTAGATCGGGGATCGGCCGGGGAGCTGTTTTTT. Its translation: CASSLDRGSAGELFF.

V usage is TRBV5-1 and J usage is TRBJ2-3, with 11 bases identical to TRBD2. Germline-derived CDR1 and CDR2 are SGHRS and YFSETQ. This CDR3 is built from 15 residues. J gave up 6 bases and V 6 bases, and 9 bases lay outside the gene matches. CDR3 nucleotide sequence: TGCGCCAGCACGATAGCGGGGGGGAGCCTGGATACGCAGTATTTT. This sequence encodes CASTIAGGSLDTQYF.

The chain has TRBV2 and TRBJ2-7, with a weak D call TRBD2 (6 bases). The ends were cut back, 2 bases at V and 6 bases at J, with 11 bases in the middle. The V gene's germline CDR1 is SNHLY and CDR2 FYNNEI. CDR3 size: 13 residues. The chain's CDR3 is CASSEQLAREQYF. In nucleotides, the CDR3 is TGTGCCAGCAGTGAACAGCTAGCGCGCGAGCAGTACTTC. The whole variable domain, filled in from reference TRBV2 and TRBJ2-7, reads EPEVTQTPSHQVTQMGQEVILRCVPISNHLYFYWYRQILGQKVEFLVSFYNNEISEKSEIFDDQFSVERPDGSNFTLKIRSTKLEDSAMYFCASSEQLAREQYFGPGTRLTVT.

The chain is built from TRBV4-2 and TRBJ2-5; a possible D gene is TRBD2 (5 bases). V lost 0 bases to trimming and J lost 4 bases, with 21 bases between them. This CDR3 has 18 residues. The germline V gene encodes CDR1 LGHNA and CDR2 YNFKEQ. The CDR3 DNA reads as TGTGCCAGCAGCCAAGAACTGGGCCAGCGGAGGACGGCAGAGACCCAGTACTTC. This gives the protein CASSQELGQRRTAETQYF.

This chain uses TRBV7-6 with TRBJ1-3; 9 positions agree with TRBD1. Germline V CDR1 and CDR2: SGHVS, FNYEAQ. The CDR3 covers 17 residues. V was pared by 4 bases and J by 5 bases, with 12 bases of the junction left unmatched. The CDR3 here is CASSSGQGSLGRNTIYF. The CDR3 DNA sequence: TGTGCCAGCAGCTCGGGACAGGGAAGCCTCGGACGAAACACCATATATTTT. Based on the CDR3 plus reference TRBV7-6 and TRBJ1-3, the full variable domain is GAGVSQSPRYKVTKRGQDVALRCDPISGHVSLYWYRQALGQGPEFLTYFNYEAQQDKSGLPNDRFSAERPEGSISTLTIQRTEQRDSAMYRCASSSGQGSLGRNTIYFGEGSWLTVV.

This clone has only one observation. The chain recombines TRBV3-1 (or the pseudogene TRBV3-2) with TRBJ2-5, with a tentative D call TRBD1 (5 bases). From germline, CDR1 is LGHDT and CDR2 YNNKEL (reference sequence). Trimming pared 0 bases from V and 5 bases from J, leaving 13 bases between. The CDR3 has 15 amino acids. This chain's CDR3 is CASSQDWVRAETQYF. As DNA, the CDR3 is TGTGCCAGCAGCCAAGATTGGGTCAGGGCTGAGACCCAGTACTTC.

The V and J genes are TRBV7-3 and TRBJ1-1, with 8 bases identical to TRBD1. This CDR3 has 14 residues. V lost 4 bases, J lost 0 bases, and 1 base stayed unmatched. In germline, CDR1 is SGHTA, CDR2 FQGTGA. CDR3 loop: CASSSGQVNTEAFF. In nucleotides, the CDR3 is TGTGCCAGCAGCTCGGGACAGGTGAACACTGAAGCTTTCTTT.